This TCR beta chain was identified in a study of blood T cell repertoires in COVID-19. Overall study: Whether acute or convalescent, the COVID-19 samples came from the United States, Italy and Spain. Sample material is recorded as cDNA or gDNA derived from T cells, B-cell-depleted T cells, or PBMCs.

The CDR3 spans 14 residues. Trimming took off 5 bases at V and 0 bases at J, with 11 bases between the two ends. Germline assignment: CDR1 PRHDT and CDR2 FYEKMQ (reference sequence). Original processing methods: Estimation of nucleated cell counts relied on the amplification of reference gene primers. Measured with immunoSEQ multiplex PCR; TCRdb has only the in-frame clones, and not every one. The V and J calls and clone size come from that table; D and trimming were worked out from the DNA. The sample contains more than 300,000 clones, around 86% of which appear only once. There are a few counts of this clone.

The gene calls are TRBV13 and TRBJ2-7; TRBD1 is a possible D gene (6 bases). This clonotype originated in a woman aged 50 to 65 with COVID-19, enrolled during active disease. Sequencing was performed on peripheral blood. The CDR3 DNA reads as TGTGCCAGCAGCCCAGGGGAAAGCTCCTACGAGCAGTACTTC. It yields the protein CASSPGESSYEQYF.